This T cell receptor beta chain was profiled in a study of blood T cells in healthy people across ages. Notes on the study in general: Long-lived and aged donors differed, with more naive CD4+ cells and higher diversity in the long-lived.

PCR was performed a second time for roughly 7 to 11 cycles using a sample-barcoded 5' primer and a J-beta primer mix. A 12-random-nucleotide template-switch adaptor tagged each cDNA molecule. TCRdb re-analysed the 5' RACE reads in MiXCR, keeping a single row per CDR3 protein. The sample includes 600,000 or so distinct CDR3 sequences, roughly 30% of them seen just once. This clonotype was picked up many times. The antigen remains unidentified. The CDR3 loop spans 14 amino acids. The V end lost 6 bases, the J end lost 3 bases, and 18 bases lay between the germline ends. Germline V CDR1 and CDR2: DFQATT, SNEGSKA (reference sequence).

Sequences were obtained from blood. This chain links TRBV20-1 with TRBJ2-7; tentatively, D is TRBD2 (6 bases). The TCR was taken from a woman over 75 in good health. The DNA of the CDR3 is TGCAGTGCAGGGACCCCTGGGAGGTTCTACGAGCAGTACTTC. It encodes CSAGTPGRFYEQYF.